This T cell receptor (beta chain) stems from a study of graft-versus-host responses after intestinal transplantation. TCRdb keeps only in-frame clones here, not all; method: immunoSEQ multiplex PCR. This sample yields fewer than 110,000 clones, of which approximately 90% are seen a single time; about 0.73% belongs to the top ten. Findings of the study overall: GvH clonotypes were identified within recipient marrow, with a subset emerging first in ileum or blood.

On this clone: Antigen: not known.

The clonotype comes from a human donor who was the organ donor for an intestinal transplant. Specimen: unstimulated CD4+ T cells sorted from spleen or lymph node cells, collected before transplant.

In DNA form, the CDR3 reads TGTGCCAGCTCCATGGATAGCGGCAGAGGTGGGGCCAACGTCCTGACTTTC. Translating gives CASSMDSGRGGANVLTF. The chain employs TRBV18 and TRBJ2-6; TRBD2 might be the D (6 bases). The CDR3 runs to 17 residues. V lost 6 bases and J lost 3, with 18 bases in between. Germline V gene data show CDR1 as KGHSH and CDR2 as LQKENI.